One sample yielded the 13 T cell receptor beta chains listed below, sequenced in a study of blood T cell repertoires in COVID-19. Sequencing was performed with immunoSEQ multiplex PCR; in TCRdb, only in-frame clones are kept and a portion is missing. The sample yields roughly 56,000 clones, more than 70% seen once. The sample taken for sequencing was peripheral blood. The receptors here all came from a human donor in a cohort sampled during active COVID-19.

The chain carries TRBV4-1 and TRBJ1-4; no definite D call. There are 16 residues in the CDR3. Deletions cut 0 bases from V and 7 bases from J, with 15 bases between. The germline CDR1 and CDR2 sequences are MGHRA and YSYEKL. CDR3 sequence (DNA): TGCGCCAGCAGCCAAGATCCGGTCCAAACGGGTGAAAAACTGTTTTTT. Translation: CASSQDPVQTGEKLFF.

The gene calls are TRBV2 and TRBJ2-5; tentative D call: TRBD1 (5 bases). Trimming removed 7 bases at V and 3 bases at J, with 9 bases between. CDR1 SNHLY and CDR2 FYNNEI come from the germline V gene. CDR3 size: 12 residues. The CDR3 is CASKGPEETQYF. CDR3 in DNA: TGTGCCAGCAAGGGGCCCGAAGAGACCCAGTACTTC.

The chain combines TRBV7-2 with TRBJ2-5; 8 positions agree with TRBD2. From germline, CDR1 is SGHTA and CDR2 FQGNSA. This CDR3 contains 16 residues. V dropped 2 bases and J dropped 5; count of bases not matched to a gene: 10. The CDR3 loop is CASSLLLRLAGETQYF. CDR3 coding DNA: TGTGCCAGCAGCTTATTACTTCGATTAGCGGGGGAGACCCAGTACTTC. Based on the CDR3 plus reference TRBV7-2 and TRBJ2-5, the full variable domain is GAGVSQSPSNKVTEKGKDVELRCDPISGHTALYWYRQSLGQGLEFLIYFQGNSAPDKSGLPSDRFSAERTGGSVSTLTIQRTQQEDSAVYLCASSLLLRLAGETQYFGPGTRLLVL.

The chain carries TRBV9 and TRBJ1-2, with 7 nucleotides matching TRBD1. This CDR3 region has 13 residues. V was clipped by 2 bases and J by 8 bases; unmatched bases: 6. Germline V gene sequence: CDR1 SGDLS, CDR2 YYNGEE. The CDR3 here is CASSVRGVEGYTF. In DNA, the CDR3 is TGTGCCAGCAGCGTCAGGGGGGTCGAGGGCTACACCTTC. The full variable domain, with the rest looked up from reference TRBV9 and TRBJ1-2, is DSGVTQTPKHLITATGQRVTLRCSPRSGDLSVYWYQQSLDQGLQFLIQYYNGEERAKGNILERFSAQQFPDLHSELNLSSLELGDSALYFCASSVRGVEGYTFGSGTRLTVV.

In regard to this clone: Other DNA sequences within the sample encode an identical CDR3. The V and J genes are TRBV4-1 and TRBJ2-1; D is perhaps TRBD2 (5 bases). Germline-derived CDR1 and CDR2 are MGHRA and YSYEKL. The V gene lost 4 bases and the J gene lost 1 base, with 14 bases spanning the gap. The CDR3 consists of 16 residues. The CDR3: CASSRPDGGSYNEQFF. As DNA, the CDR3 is TGCGCCAGCAGCCGTCCGGACGGAGGTTCCTACAATGAGCAGTTCTTC.

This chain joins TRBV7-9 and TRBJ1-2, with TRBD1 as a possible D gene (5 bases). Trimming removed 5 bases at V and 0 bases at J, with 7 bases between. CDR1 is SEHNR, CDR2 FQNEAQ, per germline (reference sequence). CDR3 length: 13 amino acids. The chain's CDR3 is CASSPDTNYGYTF. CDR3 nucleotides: TGTGCCAGCAGCCCGGACACTAACTATGGCTACACCTTC.

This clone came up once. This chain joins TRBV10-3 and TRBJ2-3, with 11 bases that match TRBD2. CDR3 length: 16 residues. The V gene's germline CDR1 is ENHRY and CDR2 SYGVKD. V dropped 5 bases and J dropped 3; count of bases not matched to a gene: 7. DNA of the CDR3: TGTGCCATCAGTCCCAGTAGCGGGGGGGCGACAGATACGCAGTATTTT. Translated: CAISPSSGGATDTQYF.

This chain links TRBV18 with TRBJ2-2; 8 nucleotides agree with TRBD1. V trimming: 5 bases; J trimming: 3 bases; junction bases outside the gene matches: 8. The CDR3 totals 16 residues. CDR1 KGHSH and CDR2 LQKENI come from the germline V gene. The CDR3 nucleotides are TGTGCCAGCTCATCCGGACAGGGCGGTTACACCGGGGAGCTGTTTTTT. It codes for CASSSGQGGYTGELFF.

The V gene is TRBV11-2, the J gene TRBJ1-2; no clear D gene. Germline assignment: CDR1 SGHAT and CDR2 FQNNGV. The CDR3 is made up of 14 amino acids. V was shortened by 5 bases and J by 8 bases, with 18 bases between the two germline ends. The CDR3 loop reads CASSPTTGVRGYTF. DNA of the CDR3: TGTGCCAGCAGCCCTACGACCGGAGTACGGGGCTACACCTTC.

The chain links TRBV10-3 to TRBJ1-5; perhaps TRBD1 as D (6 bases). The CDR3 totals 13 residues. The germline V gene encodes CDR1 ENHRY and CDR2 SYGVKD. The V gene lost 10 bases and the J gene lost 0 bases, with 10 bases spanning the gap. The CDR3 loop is CATTGYSNQPQHF. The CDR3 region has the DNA TGTGCCACCACAGGGTATAGCAATCAGCCCCAGCATTTT.

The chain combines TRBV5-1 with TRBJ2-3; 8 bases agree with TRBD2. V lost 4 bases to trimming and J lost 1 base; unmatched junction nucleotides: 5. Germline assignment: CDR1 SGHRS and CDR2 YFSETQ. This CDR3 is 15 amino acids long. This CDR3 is CASSTGGAGTDTQYF. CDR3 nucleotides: TGCGCCAGCAGCACCGGGGGGGCCGGCACAGATACGCAGTATTTT.

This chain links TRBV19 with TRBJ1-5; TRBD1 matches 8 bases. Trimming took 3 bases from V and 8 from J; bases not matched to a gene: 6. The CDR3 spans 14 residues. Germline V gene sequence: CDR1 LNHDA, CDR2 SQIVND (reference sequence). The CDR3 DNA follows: TGTGCCAGTAGTATCGGACAGGGTTGGGAGCCCCAGCATTTT. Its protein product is CASSIGQGWEPQHF.

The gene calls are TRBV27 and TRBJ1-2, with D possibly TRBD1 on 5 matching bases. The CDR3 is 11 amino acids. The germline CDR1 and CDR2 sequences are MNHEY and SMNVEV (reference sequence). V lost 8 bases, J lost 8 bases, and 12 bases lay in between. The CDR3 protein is CASGRGNGYTF. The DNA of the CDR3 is TGTGCCAGCGGAAGGGGAAACGGCTACACCTTC.